Here is one T cell receptor (beta chain) with its context. Its antigen is currently unknown. These data originate in a study of T cells after yellow fever vaccination. Study-wide background: Researchers used SMART-Seq v4 Ultra Low Input to prepare fractions that had low cell numbers.

This CDR3 comprises 16 residues. V was shortened by 5 bases and J by 3 bases, with 16 bases between the two germline ends. CDR1 is MNHEY and CDR2 is SMNVEV in the germline V gene (reference sequence). Study-wide results and limits: Relatively few clonotypes were ones that appeared in both CD4 and CD8 compartments.

In making TCR cDNA, 5'RACE template switching added a universal primer site and UMIs to it. TCRdb ran MiXCR on the 5' RACE reads and lists one entry per CDR3 protein. The sample includes 450,000 to 600,000 distinct CDR3 sequences, about a sixth of them seen just once. The chain carries TRBV27 and TRBJ1-4; D gene uncertain. The TCR originated in a man aged 18 to 29 who received the YFV17D yellow fever vaccine. Here the sequenced sample was PBMCs, taken 4 to 5 days after the first yellow fever vaccination. The CDR3 DNA is TGTGCCAGCAGTAACCGAGGTTTCCAGCCTAATGAAAAACTGTTTTTT. Residues: CASSNRGFQPNEKLFF.